This T cell receptor (beta chain) was identified in a study of cytomegalovirus exposure and HLA in healthy donors. Generated by immunoSEQ multiplex PCR, the TCRdb table keeps only in-frame clones and is missing some. The sample yields 330,000 or so clones, around 86% seen once. Germline loops: CDR1 SGHVS, CDR2 FNYEAQ. Trimming took off 5 bases at V and 3 bases at J, with 19 bases between the two ends. CDR3 length: 17 residues. The sequence was collected from a woman younger than 35 in good health and CMV-seronegative. The sequenced sample was PBMCs. This sequence joins TRBV7-6 and TRBJ2-2; D is perhaps TRBD2 (7 bases). The CDR3 nucleotides are TGTGCCAGCAGCCTCCCTGGGGGGGGGCAGTACACCGGGGAGCTGTTTTTT. Its protein product is CASSLPGGGQYTGELFF.